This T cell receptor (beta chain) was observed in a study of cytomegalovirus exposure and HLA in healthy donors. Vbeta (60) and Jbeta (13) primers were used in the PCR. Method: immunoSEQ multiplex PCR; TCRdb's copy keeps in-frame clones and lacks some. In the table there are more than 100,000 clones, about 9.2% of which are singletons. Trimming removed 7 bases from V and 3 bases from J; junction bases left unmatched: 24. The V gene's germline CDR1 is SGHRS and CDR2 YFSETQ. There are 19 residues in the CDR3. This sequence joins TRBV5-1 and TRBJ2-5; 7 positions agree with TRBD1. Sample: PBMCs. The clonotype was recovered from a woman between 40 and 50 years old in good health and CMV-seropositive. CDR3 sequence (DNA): TGCGCCAGCCCTCTTGGAGGAGGCCACAGGGGCGAGCGAAAAGAGACCCAGTACTTC. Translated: CASPLGGGHRGERKETQYF.